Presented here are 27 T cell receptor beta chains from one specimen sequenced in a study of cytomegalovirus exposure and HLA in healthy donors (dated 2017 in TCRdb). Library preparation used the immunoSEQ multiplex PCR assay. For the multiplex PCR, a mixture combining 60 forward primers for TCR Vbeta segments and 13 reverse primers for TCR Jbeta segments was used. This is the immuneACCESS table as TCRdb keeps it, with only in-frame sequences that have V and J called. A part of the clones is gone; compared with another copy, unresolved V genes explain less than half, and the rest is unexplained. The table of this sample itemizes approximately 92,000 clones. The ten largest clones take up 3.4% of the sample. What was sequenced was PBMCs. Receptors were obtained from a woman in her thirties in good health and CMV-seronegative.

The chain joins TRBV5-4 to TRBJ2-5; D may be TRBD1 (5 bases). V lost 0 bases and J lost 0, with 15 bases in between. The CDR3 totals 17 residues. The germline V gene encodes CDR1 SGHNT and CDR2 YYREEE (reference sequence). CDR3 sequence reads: CASSLVGQGWYQETQYF. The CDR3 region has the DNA TGTGCCAGCAGCTTGGTCGGGCAGGGATGGTACCAAGAGACCCAGTACTTC.

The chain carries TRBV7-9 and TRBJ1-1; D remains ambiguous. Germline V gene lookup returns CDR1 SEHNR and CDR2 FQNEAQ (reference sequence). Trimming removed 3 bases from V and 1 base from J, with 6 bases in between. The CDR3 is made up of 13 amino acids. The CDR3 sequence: CASSFEGNTEAFF. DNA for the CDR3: TGTGCCAGCAGCTTCGAGGGGAACACTGAAGCTTTCTTT. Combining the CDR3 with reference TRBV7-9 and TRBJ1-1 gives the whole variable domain DTGVSQNPRHKITKRGQNVTFRCDPISEHNRLYWYRQTLGQGPEFLTYFQNEAQLEKSRLLSDRFSAERPKGSFSTLEIQRTEQGDSAMYLCASSFEGNTEAFFGQGTRLTVV.

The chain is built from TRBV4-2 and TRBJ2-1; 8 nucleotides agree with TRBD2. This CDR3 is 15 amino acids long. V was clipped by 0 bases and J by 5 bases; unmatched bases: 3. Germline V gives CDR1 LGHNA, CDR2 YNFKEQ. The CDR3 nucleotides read TGTGCCAGCAGCCAAGATAGGGGACTAGACAATGAGCAGTTCTTC. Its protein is CASSQDRGLDNEQFF.

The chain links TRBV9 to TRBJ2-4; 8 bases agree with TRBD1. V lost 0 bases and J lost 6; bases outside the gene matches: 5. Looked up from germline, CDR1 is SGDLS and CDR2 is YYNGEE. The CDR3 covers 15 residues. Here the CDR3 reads CASSVDQGAGNIQYF. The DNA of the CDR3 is TGTGCCAGCAGCGTAGATCAGGGGGCGGGAAACATTCAGTACTTC.

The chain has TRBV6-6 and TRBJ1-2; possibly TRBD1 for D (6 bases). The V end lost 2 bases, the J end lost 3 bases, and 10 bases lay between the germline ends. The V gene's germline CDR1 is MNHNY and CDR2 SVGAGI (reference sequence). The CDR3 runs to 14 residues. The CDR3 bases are TGTGCCAGCAGTTACCCTGGGGGCTACTATGGCTACACCTTC. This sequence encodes CASSYPGGYYGYTF.

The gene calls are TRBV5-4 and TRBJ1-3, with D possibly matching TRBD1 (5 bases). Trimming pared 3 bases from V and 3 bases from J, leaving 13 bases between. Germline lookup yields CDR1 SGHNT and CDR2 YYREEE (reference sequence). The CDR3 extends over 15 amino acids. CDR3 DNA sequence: TGTGCCAGCAGCTGGAAGGGGTCGTTTGGAAACACCATATATTTT. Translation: CASSWKGSFGNTIYF.

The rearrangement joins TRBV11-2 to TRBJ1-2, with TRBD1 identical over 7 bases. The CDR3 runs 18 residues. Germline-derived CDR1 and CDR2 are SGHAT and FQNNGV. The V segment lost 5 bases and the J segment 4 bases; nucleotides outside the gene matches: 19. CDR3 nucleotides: TGTGCCAGCAGCCCCATCCCATCCTGGAGACAGGGCTTCTATGGCTACACCTTC. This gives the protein CASSPIPSWRQGFYGYTF.

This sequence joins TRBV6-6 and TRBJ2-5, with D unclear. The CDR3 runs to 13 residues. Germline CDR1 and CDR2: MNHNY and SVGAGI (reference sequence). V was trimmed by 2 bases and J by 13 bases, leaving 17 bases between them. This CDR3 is CASSYLSGSFLYF. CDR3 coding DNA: TGTGCCAGCAGTTACCTGTCCGGGTCATTCTTGTACTTC.

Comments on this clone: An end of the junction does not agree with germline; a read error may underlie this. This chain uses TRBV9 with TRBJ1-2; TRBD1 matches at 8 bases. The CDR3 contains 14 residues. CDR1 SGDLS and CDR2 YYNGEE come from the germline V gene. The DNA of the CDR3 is TGTGCCAGCAGCGTTACTACAGGGGGACATGGCCACACCTTC. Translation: CASSVTTGGHGHTF.

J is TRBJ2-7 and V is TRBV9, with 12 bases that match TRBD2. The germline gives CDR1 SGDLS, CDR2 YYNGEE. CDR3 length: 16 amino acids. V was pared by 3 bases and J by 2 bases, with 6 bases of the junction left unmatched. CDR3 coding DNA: TGTGCCAGCAGCGAGGGGACTAGCGGGCTTGCCTACGAGCAGTACTTC. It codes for CASSEGTSGLAYEQYF.

The CDR3 reads CASSDGRGPAGYTF. The DNA for the CDR3 is TGTGCCAGCAGTGACGGGAGAGGCCCGGCGGGCTACACCTTC. This chain uses TRBV6-4 with TRBJ1-2; D is uncertain. Trimming stripped 2 bases from V and 8 bases from J, with 15 bases between. This CDR3 has 14 residues. Looked up from germline, CDR1 is MRHNA and CDR2 is SNTAGT.

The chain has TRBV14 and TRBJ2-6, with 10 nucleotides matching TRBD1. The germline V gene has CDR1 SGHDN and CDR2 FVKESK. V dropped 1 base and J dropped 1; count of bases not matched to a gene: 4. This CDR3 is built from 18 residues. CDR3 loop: CASSQGRDRGSGANVLTF. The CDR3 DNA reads TGTGCCAGCAGCCAAGGCCGGGACAGGGGATCTGGGGCCAACGTCCTGACTTTC.

DNA of the CDR3: TGCGCCAGCAGCCAAGATGGGACAGTGGGGTTCGGGACTGAAGCTTTCTTT. It codes for CASSQDGTVGFGTEAFF. The chain combines TRBV4-1 with TRBJ1-1, with 7 bases matching TRBD1. V shed 0 bases, J shed 5 bases, and the junction held 12 bases outside the gene matches. Germline loops: CDR1 MGHRA, CDR2 YSYEKL. This CDR3 spans 17 amino acids.

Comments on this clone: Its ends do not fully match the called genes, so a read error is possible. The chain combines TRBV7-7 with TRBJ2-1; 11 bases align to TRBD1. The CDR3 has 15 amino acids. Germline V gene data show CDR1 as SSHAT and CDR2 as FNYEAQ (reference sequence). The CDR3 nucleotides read TGTGCTAGCAGCTTGGGGACAGGGGGAGTAGATGAGCAGTTCTTC. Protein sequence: CASSLGTGGVDEQFF.

The CDR3 DNA sequence: TGTGCCAGTACCCCGGGACAGGGGACCTCCTACGAGCAGTACTTC. The encoded protein is CASTPGQGTSYEQYF. The chain combines TRBV19 with TRBJ2-7; 10 positions match TRBD1. J was trimmed by 0 bases and V by 7 bases; bases with no gene match: 6. CDR1 is LNHDA, CDR2 SQIVND, per germline (reference sequence). The CDR3 is 15 amino acids.

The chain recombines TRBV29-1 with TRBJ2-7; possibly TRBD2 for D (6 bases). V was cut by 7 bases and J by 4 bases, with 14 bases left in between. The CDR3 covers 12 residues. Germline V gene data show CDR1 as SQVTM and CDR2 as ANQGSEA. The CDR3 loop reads CSAKTSGYEQYF. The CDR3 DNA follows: TGCAGCGCCAAGACTAGTGGGTACGAGCAGTACTTC.

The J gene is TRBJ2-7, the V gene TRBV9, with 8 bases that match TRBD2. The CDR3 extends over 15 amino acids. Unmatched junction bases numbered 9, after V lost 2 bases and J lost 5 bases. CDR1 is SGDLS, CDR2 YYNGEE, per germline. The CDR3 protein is CASSVSAGGPNEQYF. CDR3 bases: TGTGCCAGCAGCGTTTCGGCGGGGGGACCCAACGAGCAGTACTTC.

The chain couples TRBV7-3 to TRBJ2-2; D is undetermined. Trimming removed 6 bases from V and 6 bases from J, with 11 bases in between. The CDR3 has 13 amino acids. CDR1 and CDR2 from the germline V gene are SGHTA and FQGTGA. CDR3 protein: CASSPKSAGELFF. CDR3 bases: TGTGCCAGCAGTCCCAAGTCGGCCGGGGAGCTGTTTTTT.

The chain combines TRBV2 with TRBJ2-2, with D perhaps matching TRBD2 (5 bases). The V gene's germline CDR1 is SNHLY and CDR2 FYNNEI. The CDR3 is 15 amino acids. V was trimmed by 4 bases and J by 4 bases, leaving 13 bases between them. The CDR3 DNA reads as TGTGCCAGCAGTGCTTGGGGAGAAAGCACCGGGGAGCTGTTTTTT. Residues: CASSAWGESTGELFF.

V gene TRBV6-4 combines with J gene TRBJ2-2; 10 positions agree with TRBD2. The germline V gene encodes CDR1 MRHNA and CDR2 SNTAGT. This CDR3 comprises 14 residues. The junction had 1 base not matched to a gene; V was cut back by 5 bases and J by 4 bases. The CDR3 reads CASSSGGATGELFF. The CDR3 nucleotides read TGTGCCAGCAGTAGCGGGGGGGCCACCGGGGAGCTGTTTTTT.

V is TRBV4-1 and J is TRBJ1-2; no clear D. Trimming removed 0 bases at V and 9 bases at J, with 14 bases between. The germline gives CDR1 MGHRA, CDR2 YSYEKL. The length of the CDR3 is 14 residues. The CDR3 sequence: CASSQDWKEESYTF. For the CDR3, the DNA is TGCGCCAGCAGCCAAGACTGGAAGGAGGAGAGCTACACCTTC.

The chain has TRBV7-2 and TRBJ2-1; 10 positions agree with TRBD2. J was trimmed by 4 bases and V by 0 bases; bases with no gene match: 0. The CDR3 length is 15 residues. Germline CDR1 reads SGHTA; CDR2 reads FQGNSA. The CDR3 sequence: CASSLAAGGYNEQFF. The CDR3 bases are TGTGCCAGCAGCTTAGCAGCGGGGGGGTACAATGAGCAGTTCTTC.

CDR3 DNA: TGTGCCAGCACCTACAGGGCGGGTTCTCGCGAGCAGTACTTC. As protein: CASTYRAGSREQYF. The chain combines TRBV28 with TRBJ2-7; possibly TRBD1 for D (6 bases). From germline, CDR1 is MDHEN and CDR2 SYDVKM. CDR3 length: 14 residues. V gave up 7 bases and J gave up 6 bases, with 19 bases separating them.

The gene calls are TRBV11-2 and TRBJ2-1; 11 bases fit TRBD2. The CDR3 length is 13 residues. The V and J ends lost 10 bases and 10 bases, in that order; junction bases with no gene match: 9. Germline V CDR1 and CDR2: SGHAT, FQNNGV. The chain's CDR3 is CATKLAGVGEQFF. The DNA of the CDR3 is TGTGCCACGAAACTAGCGGGAGTTGGCGAGCAGTTCTTC. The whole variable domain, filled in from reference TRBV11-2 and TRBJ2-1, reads EAGVAQSPRYKIIEKRQSVAFWCNPISGHATLYWYQQILGQGPKLLIQFQNNGVVDDSQLPKDRFSAERLKGVDSTLKIQPAKLEDSAVYLCATKLAGVGEQFFGPGTRLTVL.

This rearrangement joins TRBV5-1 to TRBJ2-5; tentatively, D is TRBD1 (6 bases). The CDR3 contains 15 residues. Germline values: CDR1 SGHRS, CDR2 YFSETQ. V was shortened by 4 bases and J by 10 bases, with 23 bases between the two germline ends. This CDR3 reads CASSGGPGGREDQYF. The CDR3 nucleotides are TGCGCCAGCAGCGGCGGCCCTGGGGGCCGAGAGGACCAGTACTTC.

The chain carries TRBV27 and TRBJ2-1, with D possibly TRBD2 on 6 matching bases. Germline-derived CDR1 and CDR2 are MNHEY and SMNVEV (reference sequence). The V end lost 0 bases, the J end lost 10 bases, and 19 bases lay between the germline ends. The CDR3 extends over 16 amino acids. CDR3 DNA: TGTGCCAGCAGTTTATCGGTTGAGGGACTCCATTCAGAGCAGTTCTTC. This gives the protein CASSLSVEGLHSEQFF.

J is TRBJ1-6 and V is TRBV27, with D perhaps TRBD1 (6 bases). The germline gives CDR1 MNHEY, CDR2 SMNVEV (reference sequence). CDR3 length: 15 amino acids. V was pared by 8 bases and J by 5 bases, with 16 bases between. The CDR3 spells CASALFGTNNSPLHF. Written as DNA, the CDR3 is TGTGCCAGCGCACTATTTGGGACAAATAATTCACCCCTCCACTTT.